The 14 T cell receptor beta chains reported below all come from one sample, sequenced in a study of radiotherapy plus CTLA-4 blockade in lung cancer. The method was immunoSEQ multiplex PCR; TCRdb's version includes in-frame clones alone and lacks a portion of them. The data contain 51,000 or so clones, roughly three quarters of them singletons. Material: peripheral blood, obtained from a patient treated with radiotherapy plus ipilimumab. The receptors here all came from a human donor with non-small cell lung cancer who had stable disease on radiotherapy plus ipilimumab.

The rearrangement joins TRBV19 to TRBJ1-3, with 8 bases aligning to TRBD1. This CDR3 has 14 residues. The germline CDR1 and CDR2 sequences are LNHDA and SQIVND (reference sequence). V was clipped by 8 bases and J by 4 bases; unmatched bases: 7. CDR3 sequence (DNA): TGTGCCAGTCAAGACAGGGGATCGGGAAACACCATATATTTT. Translating gives CASQDRGSGNTIYF.

Only a few counts were recorded for this clone. The chain couples TRBV4-3 to TRBJ2-1; unclear D gene. V lost 0 bases and J lost 5, with 2 bases in between. The CDR3 spans 12 residues. CDR1 LGHNA and CDR2 YSLEER come from the germline V gene. CDR3 nucleotide sequence: TGCGCCAGCAGCCAAGAACACAATGAGCAGTTCTTC. It is translated as CASSQEHNEQFF.

This chain connects TRBV19 to TRBJ1-2; maybe TRBD1 (6 bases). The CDR3 is 17 amino acids. V was cut by 1 base and J by 4 bases, with 19 bases left in between. In germline, CDR1 is LNHDA, CDR2 SQIVND (reference sequence). The CDR3 spells CASSIGPLSTGTYGYTF. The DNA of the CDR3 is TGTGCCAGTAGTATAGGTCCCCTCTCGACAGGTACCTATGGCTACACCTTC.

V usage is TRBV5-5 and J usage is TRBJ1-4, with TRBD1 as a possible D gene (5 bases). CDR1 is SGHKS, CDR2 YYEKEE, per germline (reference sequence). CDR3 length: 15 residues. V gave up 2 bases and J gave up 8 bases, with 16 bases separating them. The CDR3 spells CASSFRDWGEEKLFF. CDR3 DNA: TGTGCCAGCAGCTTTAGGGATTGGGGGGAAGAAAAACTGTTTTTT.

V is TRBV30 and J is TRBJ2-2; D is perhaps TRBD2 (5 bases). Germline loops: CDR1 GTSNPN, CDR2 SVGIG (reference sequence). Trimming shortened V by 0 bases and J by 4 bases, and 12 bases separated the two germline ends. The CDR3 covers 15 residues. In DNA, the CDR3 is TGTGCCTGGAGTGTCGGGGTGGCGGCCACCGGGGAGCTGTTTTTT. Its translation: CAWSVGVAATGELFF. Combining the CDR3 with reference TRBV30 and TRBJ2-2 gives the whole variable domain SQTIHQWPATLVQPVGSPLSLECTVEGTSNPNLYWYRQAAGRGLQLLFYSVGIGQISSEVPQNLSASRPQDRQFILSSKKLLLSDSGFYLCAWSVGVAATGELFFGEGSRLTVL.

The chain employs TRBV2 and TRBJ1-5, with D perhaps TRBD1 (5 bases). In germline, CDR1 is SNHLY, CDR2 FYNNEI. CDR3 length: 15 amino acids. Trimming took off 6 bases at V and 2 bases at J, with 14 bases between the two ends. The CDR3 protein is CASRISGTGNQPQHF. CDR3 nucleotides: TGTGCCAGCAGGATATCCGGGACTGGCAATCAGCCCCAGCATTTT.

Only a few counts were recorded for this clone. This chain connects TRBV18 to TRBJ1-1, with D perhaps TRBD1 (6 bases). From germline, CDR1 is KGHSH and CDR2 LQKENI. This CDR3 has 12 residues. Trimming shortened V by 2 bases and J by 5 bases, and 6 bases separated the two germline ends. The CDR3 here is CASSPGQTEAFF. The CDR3 region has the DNA TGTGCCAGCTCACCAGGACAGACTGAAGCTTTCTTT.

V is TRBV7-9 and J is TRBJ2-3; D ambiguous. The CDR3 runs to 15 residues. Between the trimmed V and J ends, which lost 5 bases and 2 bases, there was a span of 14 bases. CDR1 is SEHNR, CDR2 FQNEAQ, per germline (reference sequence). The CDR3 nucleotides read TGTGCCAGCAGCCTCGGGTCGTCAACCACAGATACGCAGTATTTT. It codes for CASSLGSSTTDTQYF.

The genes are TRBV6-5 and TRBJ2-2; possible D gene TRBD2, 7 bases. This CDR3 is built from 16 residues. V was trimmed by 1 base and J by 5 bases, leaving 14 bases between them. Germline loops: CDR1 MNHEY, CDR2 SVGAGI. DNA of the CDR3: TGTGCCAGCAGTTACTGGGGCGGGGGCTGGACCGGGGAGCTGTTTTTT. As protein: CASSYWGGGWTGELFF.

This clone was seen a handful of times. V usage is TRBV5-4 and J usage is TRBJ1-2; 7 nucleotides match TRBD1. This CDR3 is built from 16 residues. CDR1 is SGHNT, CDR2 YYREEE, per germline (reference sequence). V lost 0 bases to trimming and J lost 2 bases; unmatched junction nucleotides: 7. The CDR3 here is CASSLGGQLGNYGYTF. The CDR3 bases are TGTGCCAGCAGCTTGGGGGGACAGTTAGGGAACTATGGCTACACCTTC. Full variable domain (missing parts from reference TRBV5-4 and TRBJ1-2): ETGVTQSPTHLIKTRGQQVTLRCSSQSGHNTVSWYQQALGQGPQFIFQYYREEENGRGNFPPRFSGLQFPNYSSELNVNALELDDSALYLCASSLGGQLGNYGYTFGSGTRLTVV.

Only one count was recorded for this clone. The chain is built from TRBV11-2 and TRBJ1-1; no clear D gene. CDR1 SGHAT and CDR2 FQNNGV come from the germline V gene. CDR3 size: 14 residues. V dropped 0 bases and J dropped 3 bases, with 8 bases sitting between them. CDR3 nucleotide sequence: TGTGCCAGCAGCTTAGAAGCGGGTTACACTGAAGCTTTCTTT. Protein: CASSLEAGYTEAFF.

The chain recombines TRBV9 with TRBJ1-2; D is unclear. Germline V gene sequence: CDR1 SGDLS, CDR2 YYNGEE. The CDR3 covers 16 residues. The germline V and J ends were trimmed by 0 bases and 0 bases, with 12 bases remaining between them. The CDR3 DNA reads as TGTGCCAGCAGCGTAGCTGAGGGCAGTTCTAACTATGGCTACACCTTC. Protein product: CASSVAEGSSNYGYTF.

A single count supports this clone. The chain joins TRBV10-3 to TRBJ2-3; TRBD2 aligns across 12 bases. The length of the CDR3 is 16 residues. The trim removed 2 bases at V and 7 bases at J, leaving 7 bases unmatched. Germline V gene sequence: CDR1 ENHRY, CDR2 SYGVKD. The CDR3: CAISETLAGGLHTQYF. CDR3 nucleotide sequence: TGTGCCATCAGTGAGACACTAGCGGGGGGCCTCCATACGCAGTATTTT.

The genes are TRBV7-7 and TRBJ1-1; the D is unclear. Trimming cost V 0 bases and J 1 base, with 3 bases left between them. From germline, CDR1 is SSHAT and CDR2 FNYEAQ (reference sequence). The CDR3 runs to 13 residues. The CDR3 nucleotides are TGTGCCAGCAGCTTAGCTGGGAACACTGAAGCTTTCTTT. Translated: CASSLAGNTEAFF.